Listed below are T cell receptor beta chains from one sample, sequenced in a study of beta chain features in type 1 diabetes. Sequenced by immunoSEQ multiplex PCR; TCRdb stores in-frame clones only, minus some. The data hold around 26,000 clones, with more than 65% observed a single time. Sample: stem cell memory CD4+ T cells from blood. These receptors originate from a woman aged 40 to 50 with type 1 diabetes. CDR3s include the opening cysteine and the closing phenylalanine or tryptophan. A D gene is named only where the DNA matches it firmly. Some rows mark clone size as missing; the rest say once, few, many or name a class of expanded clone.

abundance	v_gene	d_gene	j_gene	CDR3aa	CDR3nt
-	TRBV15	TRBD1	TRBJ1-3	CATSRAQPGQIYTGNTIYF	TGTGCCACCAGCAGAGCCCAACCGGGACAGATCTATACTGGAAACACCATATATTTT
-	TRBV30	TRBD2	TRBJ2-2	CAWSPPLIKREGPGSGELFF	TGTGCCTGGAGTCCCCCCCTGATTAAGCGGGAGGGCCCGGGTTCCGGGGAGCTGTTTTTT
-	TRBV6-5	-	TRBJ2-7	CASSLAPSSYEQYF	TGTGCCAGCAGTTTAGCGCCGAGCTCCTACGAGCAGTACTTC
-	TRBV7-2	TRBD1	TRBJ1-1	CASSPFIGTGRRSTEAFF	TGTGCCAGCAGCCCTTTTATAGGGACAGGCCGAAGGAGCACTGAAGCTTTCTTT
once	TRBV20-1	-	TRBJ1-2	CSARRGSYTF	TGCAGTGCTAGGAGGGGGAGCTACACCTTC
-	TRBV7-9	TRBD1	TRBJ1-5	CASSQTGWGNQPQHF	TGTGCCAGCAGCCAGACAGGGTGGGGCAATCAGCCCCAGCATTTT
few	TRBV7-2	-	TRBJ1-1	CASSPRNTEAFF	TGTGCCAGCAGCCCCCGGAACACTGAAGCTTTCTTT
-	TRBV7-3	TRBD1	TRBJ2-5	CASSPSGTGGRETQYF	TGTGCCAGCAGCCCTAGCGGGACAGGGGGCCGAGAGACCCAGTACTTC
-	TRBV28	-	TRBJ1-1	CASRENTEAFF	TGTGCCAGCCGGGAAAACACTGAAGCTTTCTTT
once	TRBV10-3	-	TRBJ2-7	CATRKSLDAYEQYF	TGTGCCACCCGGAAAAGCCTAGATGCCTACGAGCAGTACTTC
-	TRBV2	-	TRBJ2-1	CASGRTWGRYNEQFF	TGTGCCAGCGGGCGGACATGGGGGCGATACAATGAGCAGTTCTTC
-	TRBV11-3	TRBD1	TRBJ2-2	CASSRDRDLTGELFF	TGTGCCAGCAGCCGGGACAGGGACCTCACCGGGGAGCTGTTTTTT
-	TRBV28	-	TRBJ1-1	CASSLSVNTEAFF	TGTGCCAGCAGTTTATCCGTGAACACTGAAGCTTTCTTT
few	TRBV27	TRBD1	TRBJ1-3	CASWDRARNTIYF	TGTGCCAGTTGGGACAGGGCAAGAAACACCATATATTTT
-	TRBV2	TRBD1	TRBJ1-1	CASNDRENTEAFF	TGTGCCAGCAACGACAGGGAGAACACTGAAGCTTTCTTT
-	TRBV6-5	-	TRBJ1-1	CASRAKGARGEAFF	TGTGCCAGCAGAGCCAAAGGGGCGAGAGGTGAAGCTTTCTTT
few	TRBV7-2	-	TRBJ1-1	CASIGMTGTVEAFF	TGTGCCAGCATCGGTATGACAGGTACGGTCGAAGCTTTCTTT
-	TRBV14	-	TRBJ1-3	CASSQTQFSGNTIYF	TGTGCCAGCAGCCAAACACAGTTCTCTGGAAACACCATATATTTT
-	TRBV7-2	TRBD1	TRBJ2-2	CASSPYRGRGELFF	TGTGCCAGCAGCCCCTACAGGGGGCGAGGGGAGCTGTTTTTT
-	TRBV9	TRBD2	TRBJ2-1	CASSVGLAREQFF	TGTGCCAGCAGCGTTGGACTAGCGAGAGAGCAGTTCTTC
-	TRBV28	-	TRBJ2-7	CASRGGTGRGEQYF	TGTGCCAGCAGAGGAGGGACGGGTCGGGGCGAGCAGTACTTC
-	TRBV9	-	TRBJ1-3	CASSPWTAASSGNTIYF	TGTGCCAGCAGCCCTTGGACAGCGGCCTCCTCTGGAAACACCATATATTTT
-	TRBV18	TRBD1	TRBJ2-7	CASSPPGYRGPYEQYF	TGTGCCAGCTCACCACCGGGGTACAGGGGGCCCTACGAGCAGTACTTC
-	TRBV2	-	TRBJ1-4	CASSEEGTEKLFF	TGTGCCAGCAGTGAAGAAGGGACAGAAAAACTGTTTTTT
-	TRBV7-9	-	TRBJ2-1	CASSSPRAMSSYNEQFF	TGTGCCAGCAGTTCCCCCAGGGCCATGAGCTCCTACAATGAGCAGTTCTTC
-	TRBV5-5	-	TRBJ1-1	CASSLVGALNTEAFF	TGTGCCAGCAGCTTGGTGGGAGCTTTGAACACTGAAGCTTTCTTT
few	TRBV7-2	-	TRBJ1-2	CASSLGRGKNGYTF	TGTGCCAGCAGCTTAGGCAGGGGTAAAAATGGCTACACCTTC
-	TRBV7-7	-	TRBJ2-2	CASSSGTGELFF	TGTGCTAGCAGCTCCGGCACCGGGGAGCTGTTTTTT
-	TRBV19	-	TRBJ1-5	CASISGGMGYSNQPQHF	TGTGCCAGTATCTCGGGGGGTATGGGGTATAGCAATCAGCCCCAGCATTTT
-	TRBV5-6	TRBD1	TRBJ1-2	CASSVRTGGADGYTF	TGTGCCAGCAGCGTCCGGACAGGGGGCGCCGATGGCTACACCTTC
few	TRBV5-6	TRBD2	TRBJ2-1	CASSRGLAGGEDEQFF	TGTGCCAGCAGCAGGGGACTAGCGGGGGGAGAGGATGAGCAGTTCTTC
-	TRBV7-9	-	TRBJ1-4	CASSLAAGNEKLFF	TGTGCCAGCAGCTTAGCGGCGGGTAATGAAAAACTGTTTTTT
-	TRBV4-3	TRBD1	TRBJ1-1	CASSQGQGLNTEAFF	TGCGCCAGCAGCCAAGGACAGGGTCTGAACACTGAAGCTTTCTTT
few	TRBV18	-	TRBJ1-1	CANSRGTEAFF	TGTGCCAACTCCCGGGGGACTGAAGCTTTCTTT
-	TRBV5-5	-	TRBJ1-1	CASSLVGGGTEAFF	TGTGCCAGCAGCTTGGTCGGGGGGGGCACTGAAGCTTTCTTT